Following are 7 T cell receptor beta chains from one sample sequenced in a study of response to subunit inactivated influenza vaccine. In TCRdb, the RT-PCR reads were re-called with MiXCR into one record per CDR3 protein. The sample shows 710,000 or so distinct CDR3 sequences, around a sixth of them seen only once. This specimen was PBMCs from blood, taken 11 to 12 days after vaccination. These TCRs come from a man aged 45 to 65 who received an inactivated influenza vaccine.

The chain links TRBV12-5 to TRBJ1-1; D not resolved. The V gene lost 5 bases and the J gene lost 5 bases, with 12 bases spanning the gap. Germline V gene lookup returns CDR1 LGHNT and CDR2 FRNRAP. This CDR3 region has 13 residues. CDR3 coding DNA: TGTGCTAGTGGTCTCGACTTGGTTACTGAAGCTTTCTTT. This encodes CASGLDLVTEAFF.

The V gene is TRBV6-2 or TRBV6-3, the J gene TRBJ1-1; D is ambiguous. The V end lost 7 bases, the J end lost 3 bases, and 15 bases lay between the germline ends. Looked up from germline, CDR1 is MNHEY and CDR2 is SVGEGT. The CDR3 runs 14 residues. The CDR3 DNA follows: TGTGCCAGCAAGGTGAGTCACTGGGACACTGAAGCTTTCTTT. Its translation: CASKVSHWDTEAFF.

The chain joins TRBV6-2 or TRBV6-3 to TRBJ2-3; 7 bases align to TRBD1. CDR1 MNHEY and CDR2 SVGEGT come from the germline V gene. The junction had 3 bases not matched to a gene; V was cut back by 1 base and J by 2 bases. The CDR3 extends over 15 amino acids. The CDR3, as DNA: TGTGCCAGCAGTTACTTGACAGGGAACACAGATACGCAGTATTTT. Translated, it gives CASSYLTGNTDTQYF.

V and J are TRBV12-3 or TRBV12-4 and TRBJ2-7; 7 bases map to TRBD1. This CDR3 has 13 residues. The V gene end was trimmed by 7 bases and the J gene end by 5 bases; junction bases not matched to a gene: 8. CDR3 in amino acids: CASISDRDHEQYF. CDR3 in DNA: TGTGCCAGCATCTCCGACAGGGACCACGAGCAGTACTTC.

This clonotype was seen a few times. V is TRBV12-3 or TRBV12-4 and J is TRBJ2-1, with 7 bases lining up with TRBD1. With V trimmed by 4 bases and J by 4 bases, 13 bases remained unmatched. The CDR3 length is 17 residues. The CDR3 here is CASSSARQGISYNEQFF. The CDR3 bases are TGTGCCAGCAGTTCCGCCCGACAGGGTATCTCTTACAATGAGCAGTTCTTC.

J is TRBJ2-7 and V is TRBV6-2 or TRBV6-3; the D gene is possibly TRBD2 (5 bases). CDR3 length: 15 residues. With 3 bases removed from V and 3 bases from J, the gap between germline ends came to 15 bases. The germline gives CDR1 MNHEY, CDR2 SVGEGT. Here the CDR3 reads CASSYPVGSIYEQYF. DNA of the CDR3: TGTGCCAGCAGTTATCCTGTGGGGAGTATCTACGAGCAGTACTTC.

V gene TRBV5-1 combines with J gene TRBJ2-5; D ambiguous. Looked up from germline, CDR1 is SGHRS and CDR2 is YFSETQ. Trimming pared 4 bases from V and 5 bases from J, leaving 12 bases between. This CDR3 spans 13 amino acids. The CDR3 here is CASSPRPAETQYF. The DNA for the CDR3 is TGCGCCAGCAGCCCTAGACCCGCGGAGACCCAGTACTTC.